This T cell receptor (beta chain) was observed in a study of control samples from healthy donors and cancer patients. Method: immunoSEQ multiplex PCR; TCRdb's copy keeps in-frame clones and lacks some. The data contain approximately 120,000 clones, about 89% of them singletons. This clone was observed a handful of times. Trimming cost V 4 bases and J 4 bases, with 11 bases left between them. This CDR3 spans 14 amino acids. The germline CDR1 and CDR2 sequences are LNHDA and SQIVND (reference sequence). This sequence joins TRBV19 and TRBJ2-1; D possibly uses TRBD1 or TRBD2 (5 bases each). Sequencing used blood. The receptor was isolated from a woman between 50 and 59 years old in good health. Here the CDR3 reads CASSRGPPYNEQFF. The CDR3 region has the DNA TGTGCCAGTAGTAGGGGACCGCCTTACAATGAGCAGTTCTTC.